These 28 T cell receptor beta chains came from one sample sequenced in a study of blood T cell repertoires in COVID-19. Clones were read by immunoSEQ multiplex PCR, and TCRdb kept only the in-frame ones, dropping some. The sample has around 210,000 clones, about 85% seen once. Sample: peripheral blood. These receptors were taken from a man between 60 and 70 years old with COVID-19, enrolled during active disease.

The gene calls are TRBV6-5 and TRBJ2-2, with D perhaps matching TRBD2 (7 bases). V was shortened by 4 bases and J by 3 bases, with 12 bases between the two germline ends. Per germline, CDR1 MNHEY and CDR2 SVGAGI. The CDR3 runs 15 residues. The CDR3 DNA sequence: TGTGCCAGCAGTTGGGGGGGGCGAGACACCGGGGAGCTGTTTTTT. Protein product: CASSWGGRDTGELFF.

The V and J genes are TRBV12-3 or TRBV12-4 and TRBJ2-3; D is uncertain. V dropped 7 bases and J dropped 2 bases, with 10 bases sitting between them. The CDR3 has 13 residues. The CDR3 DNA reads as TGTGCCAGCAACCGAGACACCACAGATACGCAGTATTTT. It translates to CASNRDTTDTQYF.

The chain joins TRBV5-1 to TRBJ1-2; no clear D. This CDR3 comprises 13 residues. The ends were cut back, 0 bases at V and 6 bases at J, with 9 bases in the middle. The germline gives CDR1 SGHRS, CDR2 YFSETQ. In DNA, the CDR3 is TGCGCCAGCAGCTTGGGCCCGGGGAATGGCTACACCTTC. Its protein is CASSLGPGNGYTF.

V and J are TRBV28 and TRBJ2-7; 9 positions match TRBD1. The CDR3 contains 15 residues. The V segment lost 6 bases and the J segment 3 bases; nucleotides outside the gene matches: 9. Looked up from germline, CDR1 is MDHEN and CDR2 is SYDVKM. CDR3 residues: CASSINGQGNYEQYF. CDR3 in DNA: TGTGCCAGCAGCATAAATGGACAGGGGAACTACGAGCAGTACTTC.

The chain joins TRBV9 to TRBJ2-3; 8 bases align to TRBD2. The trim removed 2 bases at V and 2 bases at J, leaving 4 bases unmatched. CDR3 length: 15 amino acids. In germline, CDR1 is SGDLS, CDR2 YYNGEE. In nucleotides, the CDR3 is TGTGCCAGCAGCGTTGGGACTAGGAACACAGATACGCAGTATTTT. Its protein product is CASSVGTRNTDTQYF.

The rearrangement uses TRBV6-5 and TRBJ2-7; 14 nucleotides align to TRBD2. CDR3 size: 14 residues. The V and J ends lost 8 bases and 1 base, in that order; junction bases with no gene match: 1. The germline CDR1 and CDR2 sequences are MNHEY and SVGAGI. CDR3 sequence: CASGTSGGSYEQYF. The CDR3 region has the DNA TGTGCCAGCGGGACTAGCGGGGGTTCCTACGAGCAGTACTTC.

This clone was counted between two and nine times. CDR3 region: CASSSGGTDDQPQHF. The CDR3 coding sequence is TGTGCCAGCAGCTCCGGAGGGACGGATGATCAGCCCCAGCATTTT. The chain links TRBV5-4 to TRBJ1-5; TRBD1 is a possible D gene (5 bases). Trimming took off 3 bases at V and 5 bases at J, with 15 bases between the two ends. The CDR3 spans 15 residues. CDR1 and CDR2 from the germline V gene are SGHNT and YYREEE (reference sequence).

The chain links TRBV15 to TRBJ1-6, with a weak D call TRBD1 (6 bases). The V end lost 0 bases, the J end lost 6 bases, and 18 bases lay between the germline ends. This CDR3 has 18 amino acids. Germline lookup yields CDR1 LNHNV and CDR2 YYDKDF (reference sequence). In DNA form, the CDR3 reads TGTGCCACCAGCAGAGATATGCAGGGGTGGGCCCTTAATTCACCCCTCCACTTT. Translation: CATSRDMQGWALNSPLHF.

This clone was seen only once. The V call is TRBV9, the J call TRBJ2-6; perhaps TRBD2 as D (5 bases). The V gene lost 0 bases and the J gene lost 0 bases, with 10 bases spanning the gap. Germline CDR1 is SGDLS and CDR2 is YYNGEE. CDR3 size: 17 residues. The CDR3 loop reads CASSVAGGSSGANVLTF. The CDR3 nucleotides are TGTGCCAGCAGCGTAGCGGGTGGGAGCTCTGGGGCCAACGTCCTGACTTTC.

J is TRBJ1-3 and V is TRBV9; D gene uncertain. Germline V gives CDR1 SGDLS, CDR2 YYNGEE. The CDR3 runs 15 residues. The V end lost 2 bases, the J end lost 0 bases, and 9 bases lay between the germline ends. The CDR3 DNA reads TGTGCCAGCAGCGTCGAGAGTGACTCTGGAAACACCATATATTTT. Protein product: CASSVESDSGNTIYF.

This rearrangement joins TRBV27 to TRBJ1-3; 7 nucleotides line up with TRBD1. CDR1 and CDR2 (germline): MNHEY, SMNVEV (reference sequence). Losses at the gene ends were 6 bases for V and 4 bases for J; bases not matched to a gene: 6. The CDR3 contains 14 residues. In nucleotides, the CDR3 is TGTGCCAGCAGGAAGACAGGGTGGGGAAACACCATATATTTT. This sequence encodes CASRKTGWGNTIYF.

J is TRBJ2-5 and V is TRBV15; D is unclear. The V gene lost 0 bases and the J gene lost 6 bases, with 14 bases spanning the gap. This CDR3 comprises 15 residues. In germline, CDR1 is LNHNV, CDR2 YYDKDF (reference sequence). As DNA, the CDR3 is TGTGCCACCAGCAGAGATTTCCCCGCTAGAAAGACCCAGTACTTC. As protein: CATSRDFPARKTQYF.

V gene TRBV5-1 combines with J gene TRBJ2-7; 11 bases agree with TRBD2. The V gene end was trimmed by 2 bases and the J gene end by 8 bases; junction bases not matched to a gene: 6. The V gene's germline CDR1 is SGHRS and CDR2 YFSETQ. This CDR3 spans 14 amino acids. The CDR3 region is CASSFDRLAGQQYF. DNA of the CDR3: TGCGCCAGCAGCTTCGATAGACTAGCGGGACAGCAGTACTTC.

The genes are TRBV14 and TRBJ2-1; tentative D call: TRBD1 (5 bases). Germline CDR1 SGHDN, CDR2 FVKESK. The CDR3 length is 15 residues. V lost 1 base, J lost 7 bases, and 14 bases lay in between. DNA of the CDR3: TGTGCCAGCAGCCAAGTCCGTTCCAGGGTAAATGAGCAGTTCTTC. Protein sequence: CASSQVRSRVNEQFF.

This sequence joins TRBV29-1 and TRBJ2-2, with D unclear. The CDR3 consists of 14 residues. V was clipped by 0 bases and J by 5 bases, with 10 bases between them. Germline CDR1 reads SQVTM; CDR2 reads ANQGSEA. CDR3 sequence reads: CSVEDSSTTGELFF. In nucleotides, the CDR3 is TGCAGCGTTGAAGATAGCAGTACGACCGGGGAGCTGTTTTTT.

The count of this clone is one. CDR3 nucleotide sequence: TGTGCCAGCAGTTACGATAGCAGGGCGTCAAATTCACCCCTCCACTTT. Its protein product is CASSYDSRASNSPLHF. The chain employs TRBV6-5 and TRBJ1-6, with D possibly matching TRBD1 (5 bases). V shed 2 bases and J shed 7 bases, with 15 bases lying between them. This CDR3 region has 16 residues. CDR1 MNHEY and CDR2 SVGAGI come from the germline V gene.

The J gene is TRBJ1-6, the V gene TRBV10-3, with D hard to call. This CDR3 is built from 13 residues. Trimming pared 7 bases from V and 8 bases from J, leaving 12 bases between. The V gene's germline CDR1 is ENHRY and CDR2 SYGVKD. The CDR3: CAITAEAYSPLHF. The DNA of the CDR3 is TGTGCCATCACCGCGGAGGCCTATTCACCCCTCCACTTT.

The rearrangement links TRBV6-5 to TRBJ2-5; 11 nucleotides align to TRBD2. Losses at the gene ends were 8 bases for V and 5 bases for J; bases not matched to a gene: 7. The CDR3 is made up of 14 amino acids. Per the germline V gene, CDR1 is MNHEY and CDR2 is SVGAGI. The chain's CDR3 is CASRVAGGGETQYF. The CDR3 region has the DNA TGTGCCAGCCGCGTAGCGGGAGGGGGGGAGACCCAGTACTTC.

The gene calls are TRBV18 and TRBJ2-1, with TRBD2 identical over 12 bases. Germline CDR1 and CDR2: KGHSH and LQKENI. V shed 3 bases and J 4 bases; nucleotides not matched to a gene: 1. This CDR3 region has 15 residues. The chain's CDR3 is CASSPGLAGYNEQFF. The CDR3 DNA sequence: TGTGCCAGCTCACCCGGACTAGCGGGATACAATGAGCAGTTCTTC.

The V gene is TRBV30, the J gene TRBJ1-5; a weak D match, TRBD1 (6 bases). This CDR3 has 15 amino acids. Germline V gene data show CDR1 as GTSNPN and CDR2 as SVGIG (reference sequence). V gave up 3 bases and J gave up 3 bases, with 15 bases separating them. CDR3 protein: CAWSEGGTINQPQHF. In DNA form, the CDR3 reads TGTGCCTGGAGCGAGGGGGGGACAATCAATCAGCCCCAGCATTTT.

This sequence joins TRBV9 and TRBJ1-6; a possible D gene is TRBD1 (6 bases). Trimming pared 2 bases from V and 7 bases from J, leaving 10 bases between. Looked up from germline, CDR1 is SGDLS and CDR2 is YYNGEE. The CDR3 is 14 amino acids. Here the CDR3 DNA reads TGTGCCAGCAGCGTCCGGACAGAGAATTCACCCCTCCACTTT. It specifies CASSVRTENSPLHF.

This clone has a single count. The chain recombines TRBV27 with TRBJ2-5; the D gene is possibly TRBD1 (5 bases). There are 17 residues in the CDR3. The germline V and J ends were trimmed by 5 bases and 5 bases, with 24 bases remaining between them. Germline assignment: CDR1 MNHEY and CDR2 SMNVEV (reference sequence). The CDR3 DNA follows: TGTGCCAGCAGTCGCACCGTCAGGGCTGGTATTAGGGAGACCCAGTACTTC. Amino acids: CASSRTVRAGIRETQYF.

The table lists this clone with a count of one. The chain combines TRBV6-2 or TRBV6-3 with TRBJ1-1; D unresolved. Germline V CDR1 and CDR2: MNHEY, SVGEGT. The CDR3 runs 12 residues. Trimming removed 2 bases from V and 5 bases from J, with 6 bases in between. CDR3 protein: CASSYGGTEAFF. The CDR3 nucleotides read TGTGCCAGCAGTTACGGAGGAACTGAAGCTTTCTTT.

This chain uses TRBV28 with TRBJ2-3; D not resolved. Germline CDR1 MDHEN, CDR2 SYDVKM. V lost 5 bases and J lost 6, with 9 bases in between. The CDR3 has 12 amino acids. This chain's CDR3 is CASSPNLDTQYF. The CDR3 coding sequence is TGTGCCAGCAGTCCCAACTTGGATACGCAGTATTTT.

This clone was counted once. This chain uses TRBV4-1 with TRBJ1-1, with 7 bases identical to TRBD1. Trimming cost V 3 bases and J 0 bases; bases outside gene matches: 13. Germline lookup yields CDR1 MGHRA and CDR2 YSYEKL. The length of the CDR3 is 18 residues. CDR3 amino acids: CASSHKVWDSNMNTEAFF. The CDR3 bases are TGCGCCAGCAGCCACAAGGTCTGGGACAGCAACATGAACACTGAAGCTTTCTTT.

J is TRBJ1-4 and V is TRBV6-5; tentatively, D is TRBD1 (5 bases). The V end lost 0 bases, the J end lost 3 bases, and 11 bases lay between the germline ends. The CDR3 spans 16 residues. Germline-derived CDR1 and CDR2 are MNHEY and SVGAGI. This CDR3 is CASSYSSGGSNEKLFF. The CDR3 DNA is TGTGCCAGCAGTTACTCGTCGGGGGGATCTAATGAAAAACTGTTTTTT.

The rearrangement joins TRBV5-1 to TRBJ1-1; 9 bases line up with TRBD1. V shed 4 bases and J 5 bases; nucleotides not matched to a gene: 9. Germline CDR1 reads SGHRS; CDR2 reads YFSETQ. The CDR3 runs 15 residues. The chain's CDR3 is CASSPSGQGRTEAFF. DNA for the CDR3: TGCGCCAGCAGCCCATCGGGACAGGGAAGGACTGAAGCTTTCTTT.

The rearrangement links TRBV19 to TRBJ1-5, with a weak D call TRBD1 (6 bases). This CDR3 is 14 amino acids long. V lost 3 bases to trimming and J lost 6 bases, with 12 bases between them. Germline CDR1 LNHDA, CDR2 SQIVND (reference sequence). CDR3 sequence: CASSMVQGPQPQHF. The CDR3 DNA is TGTGCCAGTAGTATGGTTCAGGGGCCTCAGCCCCAGCATTTT.